The clone carrying this T cell receptor beta chain has a handful of counts. The antigen remains unidentified. The data were obtained in a study of T cell repertoires in cytomegalovirus infection. As for the study in general: CMV infection and matching HLA type were both indicated by public TCR beta signatures. General study results and limits: Clonotype analysis showed dominance of the ex vivo response by HLA-C-restricted CMV-specific TCR beta clonotypes. Public TCR beta family frequency separated CMV-and-HLA carriers, including in an independent cohort.

CDR3 length equals 14 residues. CDR1 is GTSNPN, CDR2 SVGIG, per germline (reference sequence). Trimming left V 1 base short and J 2 bases short, with 12 bases between. TCRdb called the reads again in MiXCR, with one record for every CDR3 protein. Of 200,000 to 300,000 distinct CDR3 sequences in the sample, roughly 9.1% were seen once. Sequencing was performed on PBMCs. This chain joins TRBV30 and TRBJ2-7, with D tentatively TRBD1 (5 bases). The TCR sequence derives from a human donor in good health (CMV status not recorded). Some clones in this sample may be carry-over from other donors' samples. CDR3 sequence (DNA): TGTGCCTGGAGTGCCCGACAGCTACCCTACGAGCAGTACTTC. Amino acid sequence: CAWSARQLPYEQYF.